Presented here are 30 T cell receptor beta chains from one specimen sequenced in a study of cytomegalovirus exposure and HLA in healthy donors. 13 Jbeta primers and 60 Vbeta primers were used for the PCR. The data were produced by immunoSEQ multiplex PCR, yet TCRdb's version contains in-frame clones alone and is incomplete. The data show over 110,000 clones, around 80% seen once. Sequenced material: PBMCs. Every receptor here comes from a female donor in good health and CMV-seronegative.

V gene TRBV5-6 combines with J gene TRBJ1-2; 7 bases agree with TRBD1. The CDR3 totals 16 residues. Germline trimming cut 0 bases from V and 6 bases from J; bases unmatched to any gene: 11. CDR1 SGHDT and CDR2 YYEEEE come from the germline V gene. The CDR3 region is CASSLVGTEKANGYTF. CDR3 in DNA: TGTGCCAGCAGCTTGGTTGGGACAGAAAAAGCGAATGGCTACACCTTC.

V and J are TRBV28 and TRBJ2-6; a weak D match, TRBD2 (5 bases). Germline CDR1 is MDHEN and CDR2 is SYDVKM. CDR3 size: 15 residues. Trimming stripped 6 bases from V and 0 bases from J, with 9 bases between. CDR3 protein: CASSLAGSGANVLTF. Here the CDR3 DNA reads TGTGCCAGCAGCCTGGCGGGCTCTGGGGCCAACGTCCTGACTTTC.

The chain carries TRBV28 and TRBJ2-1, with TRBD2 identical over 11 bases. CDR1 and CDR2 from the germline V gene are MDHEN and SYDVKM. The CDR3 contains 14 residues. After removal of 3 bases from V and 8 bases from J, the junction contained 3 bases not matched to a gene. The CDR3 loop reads CASSFTSGSDEQFF. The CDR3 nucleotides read TGTGCCAGCAGTTTCACTAGCGGGAGTGATGAGCAGTTCTTC.

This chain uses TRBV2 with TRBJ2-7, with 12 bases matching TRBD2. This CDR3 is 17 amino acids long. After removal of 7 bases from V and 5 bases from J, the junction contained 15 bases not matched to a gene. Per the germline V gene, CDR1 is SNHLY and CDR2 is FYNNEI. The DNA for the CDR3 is TGTGCCAGCACCCTACGGACTAGCGGGACAGGGACGCACGAGCAGTACTTC. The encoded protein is CASTLRTSGTGTHEQYF. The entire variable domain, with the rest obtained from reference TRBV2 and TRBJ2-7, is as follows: EPEVTQTPSHQVTQMGQEVILRCVPISNHLYFYWYRQILGQKVEFLVSFYNNEISEKSEIFDDQFSVERPDGSNFTLKIRSTKLEDSAMYFCASTLRTSGTGTHEQYFGPGTRLTVT.

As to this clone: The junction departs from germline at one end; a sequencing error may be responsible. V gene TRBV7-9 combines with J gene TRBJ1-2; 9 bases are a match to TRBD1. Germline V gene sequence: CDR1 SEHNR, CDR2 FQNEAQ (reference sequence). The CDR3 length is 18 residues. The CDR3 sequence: CSSSSSTGGLLDRYGYTF. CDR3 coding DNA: TGTTCCAGCAGCTCCTCTACAGGGGGCCTACTCGACCGCTATGGCTACACCTTC.

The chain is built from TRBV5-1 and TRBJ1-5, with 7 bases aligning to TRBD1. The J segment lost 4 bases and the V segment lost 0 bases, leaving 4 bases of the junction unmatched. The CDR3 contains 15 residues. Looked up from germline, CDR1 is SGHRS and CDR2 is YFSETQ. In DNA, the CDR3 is TGCGCCAGCAGCTTGGCCGGGACAGAAAATCAGCCCCAGCATTTT. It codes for CASSLAGTENQPQHF.

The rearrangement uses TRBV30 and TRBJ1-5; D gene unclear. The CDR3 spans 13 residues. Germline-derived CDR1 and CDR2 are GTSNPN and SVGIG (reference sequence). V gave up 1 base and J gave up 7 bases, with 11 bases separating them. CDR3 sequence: CAWSDQVWQPQHF. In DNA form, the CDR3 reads TGTGCCTGGAGTGACCAGGTTTGGCAGCCCCAGCATTTT.

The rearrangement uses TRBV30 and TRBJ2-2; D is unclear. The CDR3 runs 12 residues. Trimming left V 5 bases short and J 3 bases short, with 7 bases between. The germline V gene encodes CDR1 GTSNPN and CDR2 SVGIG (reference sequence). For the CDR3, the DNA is TGTGCCTGGGGCAGTTACACCGGGGAGCTGTTTTTT. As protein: CAWGSYTGELFF.

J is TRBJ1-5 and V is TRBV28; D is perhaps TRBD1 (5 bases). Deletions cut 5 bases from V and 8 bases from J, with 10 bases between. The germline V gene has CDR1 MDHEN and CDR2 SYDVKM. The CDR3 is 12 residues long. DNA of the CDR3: TGTGCCAGCAGTACAGGACCCAAGCCCCAGCATTTT. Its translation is CASSTGPKPQHF.

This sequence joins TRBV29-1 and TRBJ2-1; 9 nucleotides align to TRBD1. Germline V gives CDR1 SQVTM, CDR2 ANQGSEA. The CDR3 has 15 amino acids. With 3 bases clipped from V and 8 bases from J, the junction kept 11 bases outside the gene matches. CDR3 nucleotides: TGCAGCGTTGAGATGGGGACAGGGTTTTTGGATGAGCAGTTCTTC. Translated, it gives CSVEMGTGFLDEQFF.

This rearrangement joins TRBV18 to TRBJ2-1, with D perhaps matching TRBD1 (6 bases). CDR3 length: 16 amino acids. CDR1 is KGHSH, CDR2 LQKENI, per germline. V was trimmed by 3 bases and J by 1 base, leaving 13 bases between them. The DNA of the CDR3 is TGTGCCAGCTCACCGGAGACAGGTTTTTCCTACAATGAGCAGTTCTTC. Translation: CASSPETGFSYNEQFF.

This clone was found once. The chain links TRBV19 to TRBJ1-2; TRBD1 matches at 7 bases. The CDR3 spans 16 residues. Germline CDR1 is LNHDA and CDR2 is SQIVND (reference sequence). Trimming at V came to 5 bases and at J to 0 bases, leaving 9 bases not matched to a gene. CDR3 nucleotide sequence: TGTGCCAGTAGTGCCACTACGACAGGGTCTAACTATGGCTACACCTTC. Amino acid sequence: CASSATTTGSNYGYTF.

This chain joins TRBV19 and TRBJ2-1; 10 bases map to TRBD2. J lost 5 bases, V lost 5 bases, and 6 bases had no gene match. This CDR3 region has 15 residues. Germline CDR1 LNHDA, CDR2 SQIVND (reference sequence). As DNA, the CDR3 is TGTGCCAGTAGTCGCGGAGCGGGAGGGCACAATGAGCAGTTCTTC. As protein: CASSRGAGGHNEQFF.

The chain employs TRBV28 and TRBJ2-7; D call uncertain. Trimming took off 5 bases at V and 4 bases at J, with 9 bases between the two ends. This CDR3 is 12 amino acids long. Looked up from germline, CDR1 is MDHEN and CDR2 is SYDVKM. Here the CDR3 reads CASSQHPYEQYF. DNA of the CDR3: TGTGCCAGCAGTCAACACCCATACGAGCAGTACTTC.

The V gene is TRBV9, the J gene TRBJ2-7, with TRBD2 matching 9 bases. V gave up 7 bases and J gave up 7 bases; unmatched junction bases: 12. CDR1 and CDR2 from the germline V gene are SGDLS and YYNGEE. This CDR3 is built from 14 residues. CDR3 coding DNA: TGTGCCAGCTCGCCAGCGGGAGGCCTCGGGGAGCAGTACTTC. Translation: CASSPAGGLGEQYF. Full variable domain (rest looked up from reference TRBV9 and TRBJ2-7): DSGVTQTPKHLITATGQRVTLRCSPRSGDLSVYWYQQSLDQGLQFLIQYYNGEERAKGNILERFSAQQFPDLHSELNLSSLELGDSALYFCASSPAGGLGEQYFGPGTRLTVT.

In DNA form, the CDR3 reads TGTGCCAGCTCAAGGTTCCAGGGGGCCCACACAGATACGCAGTATTTT. Translating it yields CASSRFQGAHTDTQYF. V gene TRBV18 combines with J gene TRBJ2-3; 8 bases line up with TRBD1. Per germline, CDR1 KGHSH and CDR2 LQKENI. CDR3 length equals 16 residues. Trimming at V came to 5 bases and at J to 2 bases, leaving 9 bases not matched to a gene.

CDR3 in amino acids: CAIRDRIYNEQFF. The CDR3 nucleotides read TGTGCCATACGGGACAGAATATACAATGAGCAGTTCTTC. The genes are TRBV28 and TRBJ2-1; 7 positions agree with TRBD1. CDR3 length: 13 amino acids. Trimming cost V 10 bases and J 4 bases; bases outside gene matches: 7. Germline CDR1 reads MDHEN; CDR2 reads SYDVKM.

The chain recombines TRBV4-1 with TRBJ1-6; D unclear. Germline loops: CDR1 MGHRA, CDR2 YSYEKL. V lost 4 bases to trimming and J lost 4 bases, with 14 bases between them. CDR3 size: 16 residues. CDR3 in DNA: TGCGCCAGCAGCCTCGAGTTACGAACTTATAATTCACCCCTCCACTTT. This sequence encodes CASSLELRTYNSPLHF.

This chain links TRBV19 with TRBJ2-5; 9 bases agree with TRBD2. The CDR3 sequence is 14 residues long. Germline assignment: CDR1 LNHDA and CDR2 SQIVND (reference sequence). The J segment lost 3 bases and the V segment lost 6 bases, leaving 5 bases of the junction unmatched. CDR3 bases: TGTGCCAGTAGGGGAATAGCGGGAGAAGAGACCCAGTACTTC. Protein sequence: CASRGIAGEETQYF.

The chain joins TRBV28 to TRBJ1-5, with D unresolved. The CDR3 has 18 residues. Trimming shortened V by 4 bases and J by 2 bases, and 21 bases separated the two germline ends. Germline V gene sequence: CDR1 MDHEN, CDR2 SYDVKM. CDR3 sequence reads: CASSSLPWSGEGNQPQHF. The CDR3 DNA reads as TGTGCCAGCAGTTCATTGCCCTGGTCAGGTGAAGGCAATCAGCCCCAGCATTTT. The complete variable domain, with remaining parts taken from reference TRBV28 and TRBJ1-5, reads DVKVTQSSRYLVKRTGEKVFLECVQDMDHENMFWYRQDPGLGLRLIYFSYDVKMKEKGDIPEGYSVSREKKERFSLILESASTNQTSMYLCASSSLPWSGEGNQPQHFGDGTRLSIL.

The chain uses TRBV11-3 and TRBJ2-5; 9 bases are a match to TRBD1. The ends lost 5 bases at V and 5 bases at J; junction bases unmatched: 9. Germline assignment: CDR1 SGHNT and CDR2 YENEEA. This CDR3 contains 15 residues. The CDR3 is CASSKGQGILETQYF. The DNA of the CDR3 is TGTGCCAGCAGCAAAGGACAGGGGATATTGGAGACCCAGTACTTC.

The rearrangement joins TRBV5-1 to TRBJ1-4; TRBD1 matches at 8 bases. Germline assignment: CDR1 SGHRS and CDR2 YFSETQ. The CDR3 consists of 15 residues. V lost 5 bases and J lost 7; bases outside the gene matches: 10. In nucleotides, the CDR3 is TGCGCCAGCAGAAACGCAGGGGGCGCGGCTGAAAAACTGTTTTTT. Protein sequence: CASRNAGGAAEKLFF. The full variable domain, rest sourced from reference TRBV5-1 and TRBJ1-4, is KAGVTQTPRYLIKTRGQQVTLSCSPISGHRSVSWYQQTPGQGLQFLFEYFSETQRNKGNFPGRFSGRQFSNSRSEMNVSTLELGDSALYLCASRNAGGAAEKLFFGSGTQLSVL.

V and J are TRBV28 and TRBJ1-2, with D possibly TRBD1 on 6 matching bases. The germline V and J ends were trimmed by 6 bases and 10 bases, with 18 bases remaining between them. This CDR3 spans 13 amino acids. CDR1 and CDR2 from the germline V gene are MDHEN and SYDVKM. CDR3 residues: CASRPPQGKSYTF. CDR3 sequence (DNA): TGTGCCAGCAGGCCGCCGCAGGGGAAGTCCTACACCTTC.

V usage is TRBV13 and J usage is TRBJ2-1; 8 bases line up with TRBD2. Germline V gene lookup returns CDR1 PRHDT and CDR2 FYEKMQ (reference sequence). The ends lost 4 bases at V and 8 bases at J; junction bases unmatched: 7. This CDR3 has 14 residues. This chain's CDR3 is CASSSRTSLDEQFF. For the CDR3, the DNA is TGTGCCAGCAGCTCTCGGACTAGCTTGGATGAGCAGTTCTTC.

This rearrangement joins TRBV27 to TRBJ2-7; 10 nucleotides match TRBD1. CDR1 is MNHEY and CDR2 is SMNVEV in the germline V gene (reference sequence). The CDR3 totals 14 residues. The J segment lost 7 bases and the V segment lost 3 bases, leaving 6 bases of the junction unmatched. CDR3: CASSLLGQGGEQYF. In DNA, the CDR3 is TGTGCCAGCAGTTTGTTAGGACAGGGGGGGGAGCAGTACTTC.

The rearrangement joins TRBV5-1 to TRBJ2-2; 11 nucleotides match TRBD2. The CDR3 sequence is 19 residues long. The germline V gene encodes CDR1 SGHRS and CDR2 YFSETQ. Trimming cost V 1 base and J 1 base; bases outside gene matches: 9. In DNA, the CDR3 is TGCGCCAGCAGCTTGACGCTAGCGGGAGGTAGAGGGAACACCGGGGAGCTGTTTTTT. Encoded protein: CASSLTLAGGRGNTGELFF.

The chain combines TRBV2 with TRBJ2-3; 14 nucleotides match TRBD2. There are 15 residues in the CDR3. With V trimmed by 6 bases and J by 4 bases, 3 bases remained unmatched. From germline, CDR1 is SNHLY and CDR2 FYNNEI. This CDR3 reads CASSEGLAGADTQYF. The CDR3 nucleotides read TGTGCCAGCAGCGAGGGACTAGCGGGGGCAGATACGCAGTATTTT. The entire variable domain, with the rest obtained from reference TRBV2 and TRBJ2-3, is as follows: EPEVTQTPSHQVTQMGQEVILRCVPISNHLYFYWYRQILGQKVEFLVSFYNNEISEKSEIFDDQFSVERPDGSNFTLKIRSTKLEDSAMYFCASSEGLAGADTQYFGPGTRLTVL.

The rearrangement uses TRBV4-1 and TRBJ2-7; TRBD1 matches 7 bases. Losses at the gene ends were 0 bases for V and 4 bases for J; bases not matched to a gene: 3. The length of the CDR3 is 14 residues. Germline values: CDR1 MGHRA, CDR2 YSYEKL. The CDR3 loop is CASSQEGRGYEQYF. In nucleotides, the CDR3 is TGCGCCAGCAGCCAAGAGGGCAGGGGGTACGAGCAGTACTTC.

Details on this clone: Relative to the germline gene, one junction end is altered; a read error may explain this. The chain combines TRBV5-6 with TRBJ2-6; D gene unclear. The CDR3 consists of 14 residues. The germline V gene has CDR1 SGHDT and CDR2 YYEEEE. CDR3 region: CASSLVTGANVLTF. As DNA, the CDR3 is TGTGCCAGCAGTTTGGTAACTGGGGCCAACGTCCTGACTTTC.

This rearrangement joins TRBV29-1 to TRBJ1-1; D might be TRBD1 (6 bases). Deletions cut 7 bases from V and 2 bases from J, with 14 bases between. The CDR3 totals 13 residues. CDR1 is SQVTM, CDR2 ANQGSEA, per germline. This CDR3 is CSALDSLNTEAFF. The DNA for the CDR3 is TGCAGCGCATTGGACAGCCTTAACACTGAAGCTTTCTTT. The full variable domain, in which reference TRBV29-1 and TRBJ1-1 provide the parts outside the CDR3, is SAVISQKPSRDICQRGTSLTIQCQVDSQVTMMFWYRQQPGQSLTLIATANQGSEATYESGFVIDKFPISRPNLTFSTLTVSNMSPEDSSIYLCSALDSLNTEAFFGQGTRLTVV.